A single sample gave rise to the 22 T cell receptor beta chains below, sequenced in a study of regulatory T cells in long-lasting Graves disease. As to time point: newly diagnosed GD, antithyroid drugs for less than 3 months. Isolated PBMC RNA provided the starting material for the TCR library. According to the study, TCR beta libraries were built with iRepertoire HTBI primers and CDR3-region Arm-PCR. TCRdb redid the calling of the multiplex PCR reads with MiXCR, one entry per CDR3 protein. The sample lists 500,000 or so distinct CDR3 sequences, 15% to 20% seen once, with 12% in the top ten. This same sample was also taken into another study, of T cells in Graves' hyperthyroidism and ophthalmopathy.

The material was peripheral blood mononuclear cells (PBMCs), obtained at new diagnosis, from a patient treated with antithyroid drugs. These receptors were obtained from a man aged 40-50 years with Graves disease.

This clonotype was recorded at least ten times. This sequence joins TRBV7-2 and TRBJ2-7; no definite D call. The CDR3 is made up of 13 amino acids. Germline V gene data show CDR1 as SGHTA and CDR2 as FQGNSA. Trimming took off 5 bases at V and 3 bases at J, with 11 bases between the two ends. DNA of the CDR3: TGTGCCAGCAGCCCACGACTCCTCTACGAGCAGTACTTC. It translates to CASSPRLLYEQYF.

This clonotype has a handful of counts. The gene calls are TRBV20-1 and TRBJ2-3; a possible D gene is TRBD2 (5 bases). Trimming cost V 4 bases and J 3 bases, with 14 bases left between them. The CDR3 covers 14 residues. The germline CDR1 and CDR2 sequences are DFQATT and SNEGSKA (reference sequence). The CDR3 spells CSATLGIGTDTQYF. CDR3 bases: TGCAGTGCTACCCTCGGGATTGGAACAGATACGCAGTATTTT.

This clonotype was detected many times. The genes are TRBV20-1 and TRBJ1-2, with D unresolved. In germline, CDR1 is DFQATT, CDR2 SNEGSKA (reference sequence). The CDR3 spans 13 residues. The ends were cut back, 7 bases at V and 1 base at J, with 13 bases in the middle. CDR3 in DNA: TGCAGTGTCCGAGCCCGGGATAACTATGGCTACACCTTC. It is translated as CSVRARDNYGYTF.

CDR3 sequence (DNA): TGTGCCAGCAGTGCGGGGACAGGGGTCAATGAGCAGTTCTTC. Translation gives CASSAGTGVNEQFF. The genes are TRBV6-1 and TRBJ2-1, with 10 bases fitting TRBD1. CDR3 length: 14 amino acids. V lost 4 bases and J lost 6; bases outside the gene matches: 3. The germline V gene has CDR1 MNHNS and CDR2 SASEGT.

V and J are TRBV19 and TRBJ2-2; D gene ambiguous. Trimming took 4 bases from V and 0 from J, leaving 12 bases between them. The CDR3 loop spans 16 amino acids. Per the germline V gene, CDR1 is LNHDA and CDR2 is SQIVND (reference sequence). The CDR3 reads CASSRSYGANTGELFF. In DNA form, the CDR3 reads TGTGCCAGTAGTAGGAGCTACGGAGCGAACACCGGGGAGCTGTTTTTT. Full variable domain (outside the CDR3, taken from reference TRBV19 and TRBJ2-2): DGGITQSPKYLFRKEGQNVTLSCEQNLNHDAMYWYRQDPGQGLRLIYYSQIVNDFQKGDIAEGYSVSREKKESFPLTVTSAQKNPTAFYLCASSRSYGANTGELFFGEGSRLTVL.

A note on this clonotype: It may be a read error: a sequence one base away is much more abundant. J is TRBJ2-5 and V is TRBV11-1; the match to TRBD1 covers 7 bases. The J segment lost 6 bases and the V segment lost 3 bases, leaving 4 bases of the junction unmatched. Looked up from germline, CDR1 is SGHAT and CDR2 is FQDESV (reference sequence). The CDR3 totals 13 residues. CDR3 coding DNA: TGTGCCAGCAGCTTCACAGGGGATAAGACCCAGTACTTC. Amino acid sequence: CASSFTGDKTQYF.

This clonotype was recorded many times. V gene TRBV28 combines with J gene TRBJ2-7, with D possibly matching TRBD2 (6 bases). Trimming shortened V by 6 bases and J by 2 bases, and 8 bases separated the two germline ends. The CDR3 has 12 amino acids. Germline values: CDR1 MDHEN, CDR2 SYDVKM. The CDR3 loop is CASREGPYEQYF. DNA of the CDR3: TGTGCCAGCAGGGAGGGCCCCTACGAGCAGTACTTC.

Details on this clonotype: It differs at one base from a far larger clone, so likely a read error. The chain couples TRBV7-9 to TRBJ2-1; 13 nucleotides line up with TRBD2. The length of the CDR3 is 15 residues. The junction had 6 bases not matched to a gene; V was cut back by 5 bases and J by 8 bases. Germline V lookup: CDR1 SEHNR, CDR2 FQNEAQ (reference sequence). In DNA, the CDR3 is TGTGCCAGCAGCCCCCGGACTAGCGGGAGTGATGAGCAGTTCTTC. Protein product: CASSPRTSGSDEQFF.

V is TRBV27 and J is TRBJ2-1, with D possibly TRBD1 on 5 matching bases. CDR1 and CDR2 (germline): MNHEY, SMNVEV (reference sequence). Trimming pared 5 bases from V and 2 bases from J, leaving 10 bases between. The CDR3 loop spans 14 amino acids. CDR3 loop: CASSDVGPYNEQFF. The CDR3 region has the DNA TGTGCCAGCAGTGATGTGGGGCCCTACAATGAGCAGTTCTTC.

This clonotype has ten or more counts. The J gene is TRBJ2-1, the V gene TRBV5-1; 7 nucleotides line up with TRBD1. With the DNA end fitting TRBJ2-5 better, the J assignment may be wrong. The CDR3 is 15 amino acids. From germline, CDR1 is SGHRS and CDR2 YFSETQ. The CDR3 nucleotides read TGCGCCAGCAGCTCACACCGGGACAGACAAGAGACCCAGTACTTC. Protein sequence: CASSSHRDRQETQYF.

Many counts were recorded for this clonotype. The rearrangement uses TRBV28 and TRBJ1-5; TRBD1 is a possible D gene (6 bases). The CDR3 spans 15 residues. Germline-derived CDR1 and CDR2 are MDHEN and SYDVKM. V lost 3 bases and J 4 bases, leaving 13 bases between the germline ends. The CDR3 bases are TGTGCCAGCAGTTTCCTCGGACAGTTGAATCAGCCCCAGCATTTT. It codes for CASSFLGQLNQPQHF.

At least ten counts were recorded for this clonotype. The rearrangement joins TRBV28 to TRBJ2-1; 10 bases agree with TRBD2. V lost 6 bases to trimming and J lost 9 bases; unmatched junction nucleotides: 11. CDR1 and CDR2 (germline): MDHEN, SYDVKM. This CDR3 has 15 residues. CDR3 coding DNA: TGTGCCAGCAGGGGAAGCGGGAGGGCCTATTCTGAGCAGTTCTTC. Protein: CASRGSGRAYSEQFF.

Many counts were recorded for this clonotype. The rearrangement uses TRBV27 and TRBJ1-1; D is ambiguous. Germline loops: CDR1 MNHEY, CDR2 SMNVEV (reference sequence). V lost 6 bases to trimming and J lost 5 bases, with 16 bases between them. The CDR3 contains 14 residues. The CDR3 reads CASRRLGGLTEAFF. DNA of the CDR3: TGTGCCAGCAGGCGCCTGGGTGGGTTAACTGAAGCTTTCTTT.

This clonotype was recorded many times. The rearrangement uses TRBV12-3 or TRBV12-4 and TRBJ2-2, with 7 bases lining up with TRBD1. V lost 6 bases, J lost 9 bases, and 4 bases stayed unmatched. The CDR3 spans 12 residues. The CDR3 loop reads CASRRQGRELFF. The CDR3 DNA follows: TGTGCCAGCAGGCGACAGGGCAGGGAGCTGTTTTTT.

The V call is TRBV7-2, the J call TRBJ2-1; no clear D. The CDR3 is made up of 13 amino acids. Germline V gene data show CDR1 as SGHTA and CDR2 as FQGNSA. V lost 4 bases to trimming and J lost 4 bases, with 8 bases between them. The CDR3, as DNA: TGTGCCAGCAGCTCGCCAGTTTACAATGAGCAGTTCTTC. It yields the protein CASSSPVYNEQFF.

This chain connects TRBV14 to TRBJ1-3, with 7 bases identical to TRBD1. This CDR3 has 15 residues. The V gene end was trimmed by 0 bases and the J gene end by 8 bases; junction bases not matched to a gene: 7. Germline V lookup: CDR1 SGHDN, CDR2 FVKESK. In DNA, the CDR3 is TGTGCCAGCAGCCAAGATCTTACCCAGGGGGACACCATATATTTT. Protein: CASSQDLTQGDTIYF.

Only a few counts were recorded for this clonotype. The chain uses TRBV3-1 and TRBJ2-5; 16 positions agree with TRBD2. The CDR3 runs to 18 residues. V was pared by 4 bases and J by 1 base, with 6 bases of the junction left unmatched. Germline V gene lookup returns CDR1 LGHDT and CDR2 YNNKEL (reference sequence). CDR3 loop: CASSPLGLAGGSQETQYF. As DNA, the CDR3 is TGTGCCAGCAGCCCACTGGGACTAGCGGGGGGGTCCCAAGAGACCCAGTACTTC.

This clonotype was counted only a few times. The V and J genes are TRBV27 and TRBJ2-1; 11 nucleotides agree with TRBD2. In germline, CDR1 is MNHEY, CDR2 SMNVEV (reference sequence). This CDR3 is 18 amino acids long. Trimming cost V 5 bases and J 10 bases; bases outside gene matches: 19. The CDR3 loop reads CASSPPKAGLAAWGEQFF. Written as DNA, the CDR3 is TGTGCCAGCAGTCCCCCCAAAGCGGGACTAGCGGCTTGGGGAGAGCAGTTCTTC.

The sample holds many counts of this clonotype. The genes are TRBV5-1 and TRBJ2-1, with D perhaps TRBD2 (7 bases). The CDR3 totals 16 residues. Trimming removed 4 bases at V and 2 bases at J, with 16 bases between. Per the germline V gene, CDR1 is SGHRS and CDR2 is YFSETQ. This CDR3 is CASSVGWGGAYNEQFF. In DNA, the CDR3 is TGCGCCAGCAGCGTTGGGTGGGGGGGCGCCTACAATGAGCAGTTCTTC.

Many counts were recorded for this clonotype. The V call is TRBV28, the J call TRBJ1-1; weak D call: TRBD1 (6 bases). V was cut by 4 bases and J by 6 bases, with 18 bases left in between. This CDR3 spans 15 amino acids. CDR1 and CDR2 (germline): MDHEN, SYDVKM. The CDR3 bases are TGTGCCAGCAGTTCCAACGGGGCAGGGGCACCTGAAGCTTTCTTT. Translated: CASSSNGAGAPEAFF.

This clonotype was observed a single time. A clone one base away is much larger, so this may be a read error. The chain combines TRBV7-2 with TRBJ1-2, with TRBD1 matching over 9 bases. Trimming at V came to 1 base and at J to 3 bases, leaving 3 bases not matched to a gene. Germline CDR1 is SGHTA and CDR2 is FQGNSA. This CDR3 spans 15 amino acids. CDR3 nucleotide sequence: TGTGCCAGCAGCTTAGGGACAGGGGACCACTATGGCTACACCTTC. As protein: CASSLGTGDHYGYTF.

The V gene is TRBV12-3 or TRBV12-4, the J gene TRBJ1-5; 11 bases fit TRBD1. V gave up 6 bases and J gave up 7 bases; unmatched junction bases: 5. The CDR3 runs to 14 residues. The CDR3 coding sequence is TGTGCCAGCAGCACCGGGACAGGGGGACAGCCCCAGCATTTT. Translated, it gives CASSTGTGGQPQHF.